These T cell receptor beta chains were read from a single sample in a study of cytomegalovirus exposure and HLA in healthy donors. Using immunoSEQ multiplex PCR, the repertoire was profiled, and TCRdb retains in-frame clones only, with some absent. Seen here are roughly 250,000 clones, around 87% observed once, and the top ten hold 1% to 1.5%. The sequencing sample was made of PBMCs. Receptor source: a woman in her 30s in good health and CMV-seropositive. Each CDR3 is given with its conserved first and last residue. D genes are given only for firm matches. Rows give clone size only sometimes, using once, few, many, or a class for an expanded clone.

len | j_gene | d_gene | v_gene | abundance | CDR3nt | CDR3aa
17 | TRBJ1-1 | - | TRBV7-9 | - | TGTGCCAGCAGCTATGATCGCGCCCTTTATGAGTACACTGAAGCTTTCTTT | CASSYDRALYEYTEAFF
14 | TRBJ1-1 | - | TRBV7-8 | once | TGTGCCAGCAGCTTGGGGAGTTGGAACACTGAAGCTTTCTTT | CASSLGSWNTEAFF
11 | TRBJ1-3 | - | TRBV30 | - | TGTGCCTGGACCGGAGTTGACACCATATATTTT | CAWTGVDTIYF
17 | TRBJ2-1 | TRBD2 | TRBV27 | - | TGTGCCGTAAAGGGACTAGCGGGAGGGCTCTCCTACAATGAGCAGTTCTTC | CAVKGLAGGLSYNEQFF
12 | TRBJ1-2 | - | TRBV27 | few | TGTGCCAGCAGTCCCGGGACACGAGGCTACACCTTC | CASSPGTRGYTF
17 | TRBJ2-1 | TRBD2 | TRBV15 | - | TGTGCCACCAGCAGAGATCTAGGGACTAGAGGTGGCAATGAGCAGTTCTTC | CATSRDLGTRGGNEQFF
15 | TRBJ2-7 | TRBD2 | TRBV5-4 | once | TGTGCCAGCAGCGCACCGGGACTAGCGGGAGGCGAGCAGTACTTC | CASSAPGLAGGEQYF
15 | TRBJ2-7 | - | TRBV27 | - | TGTGCCAGCAGTTTAACACTTGGGGCGCCCTACGAGCAGTACTTC | CASSLTLGAPYEQYF
13 | TRBJ2-2 | - | TRBV30 | - | TGTGCCTGGAGTGTTCGCGGGGCCGGGGAGCTGTTTTTT | CAWSVRGAGELFF
14 | TRBJ1-1 | - | TRBV29-1 | - | TGCAGCGGCGAGAGCCGCCCCCTGAACACTGAAGCTTTCTTT | CSGESRPLNTEAFF
15 | TRBJ1-5 | - | TRBV30 | - | TGTGCCTGGAGTGTGGGGCAGGGCGGGAGTCAGCCCCAGCATTTT | CAWSVGQGGSQPQHF
15 | TRBJ1-4 | TRBD1 | TRBV18 | - | TGTGCCAGCTCAGCGGGGACAGCCGGTAATGAAAAACTGTTTTTT | CASSAGTAGNEKLFF
14 | TRBJ2-7 | - | TRBV19 | - | TGTGCCAGTAGTATTACTGCTACCTCCTACGAGCAGTACTTC | CASSITATSYEQYF
12 | TRBJ2-7 | - | TRBV29-1 | - | TGCAGCGTTCGTAGCCAAGACTACGAGCAGTACTTC | CSVRSQDYEQYF
14 | TRBJ1-2 | TRBD1 | TRBV28 | few | TGTGCCAGCACTAGGGACAGGGGGCAGGGCGGCTACACCTTC | CASTRDRGQGGYTF
13 | TRBJ1-2 | - | TRBV5-1 | - | TGCGCCAGCAGCTTACAGGGCGACTATGGCTACACCTTC | CASSLQGDYGYTF
15 | TRBJ2-4 | - | TRBV21-1 | - | TGTGCCAGCAGCATCGATGGCACGGGGATCAACATTCAGTACTTC | CASSIDGTGINIQYF
15 | TRBJ1-3 | - | TRBV9 | - | TGTGCCAGCAGCGTAATGGGGGAGGCCGGAAACACCATATATTTT | CASSVMGEAGNTIYF
14 | TRBJ1-1 | - | TRBV4-1 | - | TGCGCCAGCAGCCTACAGGGAGAATGGACTGAAGCTTTCTTT | CASSLQGEWTEAFF
15 | TRBJ2-2 | TRBD2 | TRBV19 | - | TGTGCCAGTAGTATAGTAGCGGGAGTAGCCGGGGAGCTGTTTTTT | CASSIVAGVAGELFF
14 | TRBJ1-1 | - | TRBV5-1 | - | TGCGCCAGCAGCTTGGCTGGCCCCAACACTGAAGCTTTCTTT | CASSLAGPNTEAFF
13 | TRBJ1-2 | - | TRBV5-1 | few | TGCGCCAGCAGCTTGAACGGGGGCTATGGCTACACCTTC | CASSLNGGYGYTF
15 | TRBJ1-3 | - | TRBV9 | - | TGTGCCAGCAGCGCAAAAGGGGTCGGTGGAAACACCATATATTTT | CASSAKGVGGNTIYF
16 | TRBJ2-7 | TRBD2 | TRBV5-6 | - | TGTGCCAGCAGCGGGGGACTAGCGGGAGGGCTGAGCGAGCAGTACTTC | CASSGGLAGGLSEQYF
14 | TRBJ2-7 | TRBD1 | TRBV18 | few | TGTGCCAGCTCACCACGGACAGGGGTTAACGAGCAGTACTTC | CASSPRTGVNEQYF
13 | TRBJ2-7 | TRBD1 | TRBV18 | - | TGTGCCAGCCGGAGACAGGGGGCCGACGAGCAGTACTTC | CASRRQGADEQYF
13 | TRBJ2-7 | TRBD1 | TRBV29-1 | - | TGCAGCGTTGTGGGACAGAGCTCCTACGAGCAGTACTTC | CSVVGQSSYEQYF
17 | TRBJ2-1 | - | TRBV30 | - | TGTGCCTGGAGTCAAACCCGTTTCGGTGGCTCCTACAATGAGCAGTTCTTC | CAWSQTRFGGSYNEQFF
13 | TRBJ1-1 | TRBD1 | TRBV5-4 | once | TGTGCCAGCCTGGGACAGGGCTACACTGAAGCTTTCTTT | CASLGQGYTEAFF
15 | TRBJ2-1 | TRBD1 | TRBV10-3 | few | TGTGCCATCAGTGGCGGGACAGGGGGTGGGTATGAGCAGTTCTTC | CAISGGTGGGYEQFF
14 | TRBJ2-2 | - | TRBV9 | - | TGTGCCAGCAGCGAGCGTTCGAACACCGGGGAGCTGTTTTTT | CASSERSNTGELFF